These 19 T cell receptor beta chains share one sample of origin, sequenced in a study of T cell responses to AZD1222 COVID-19 vaccine. The table came from immunoSEQ multiplex PCR; TCRdb's copy has only in-frame clones and leaves some out. Among about 160,000 clones listed, 70% to 90% were seen once. The source material was peripheral blood, sampled 28 days after the second AZD1222 dose. The receptors were gathered from an adult who received the AZD1222 COVID-19 vaccine.

The genes are TRBV5-5 and TRBJ1-1, with 7 positions matching TRBD1. V was pared by 0 bases and J by 6 bases, with 5 bases of the junction left unmatched. Looked up from germline, CDR1 is SGHKS and CDR2 is YYEKEE (reference sequence). The CDR3 covers 14 residues. The CDR3 sequence: CASSLAGGIAEAFF. The CDR3, as DNA: TGTGCCAGCAGCTTGGCAGGGGGTATCGCTGAAGCTTTCTTT.

This clone has a single count. The V gene is TRBV7-2, the J gene TRBJ1-4; 7 nucleotides agree with TRBD1. V gave up 4 bases and J gave up 8 bases; unmatched junction bases: 7. The CDR3 totals 14 residues. In germline, CDR1 is SGHTA, CDR2 FQGNSA. The CDR3 loop reads CASSSQGEGEKLFF. In DNA form, the CDR3 reads TGTGCCAGCAGCTCCCAGGGGGAAGGAGAAAAACTGTTTTTT.

The chain joins TRBV5-6 to TRBJ2-7; 7 bases match TRBD1. This CDR3 has 16 residues. V lost 0 bases, J lost 0 bases, and 6 bases stayed unmatched. CDR1 is SGHDT and CDR2 is YYEEEE in the germline V gene. CDR3 residues: CASSLGAGGTSYEQYF. The DNA for the CDR3 is TGTGCCAGCAGCTTGGGTGCAGGGGGTACCTCCTACGAGCAGTACTTC.

V gene TRBV9 combines with J gene TRBJ1-3; D perhaps matches TRBD1 (5 bases). Germline CDR1 and CDR2: SGDLS and YYNGEE. Between the trimmed V and J ends, which lost 3 bases and 2 bases, there was a span of 12 bases. This CDR3 has 15 amino acids. The CDR3 region has the DNA TGTGCCAGCAGCGCCGGGGGGGTGGCTGGAAACACCATATATTTT. Translation gives CASSAGGVAGNTIYF.

The chain joins TRBV7-3 to TRBJ2-5; D gene ambiguous. V was clipped by 1 base and J by 1 base, with 7 bases between them. There are 14 residues in the CDR3. Germline CDR1 reads SGHTA; CDR2 reads FQGTGA. CDR3 protein: CASSLNPRQETQYF. Here the CDR3 DNA reads TGTGCCAGCAGCTTAAATCCCCGCCAAGAGACCCAGTACTTC.

This clone was counted a few times. The chain has TRBV6-4 and TRBJ2-3, with D uncertain. Trimming cost V 2 bases and J 3 bases, with 6 bases left between them. This CDR3 contains 13 residues. Germline CDR1 is MRHNA and CDR2 is SNTAGT. The CDR3 protein is CASSDRETDTQYF. CDR3 DNA: TGTGCCAGCAGTGACAGGGAAACAGATACGCAGTATTTT.

This clone has a single count. The chain uses TRBV10-2 and TRBJ1-2, with TRBD1 identical over 7 bases. Germline CDR1 WSHSY, CDR2 SAAADI. J gave up 4 bases and V 5 bases, and 13 bases lay outside the gene matches. The CDR3 runs 16 residues. The CDR3 DNA reads as TGCGCCAGCAGTCCCCAACTCGAGACAGGGAGCTATGGCTACACCTTC. This encodes CASSPQLETGSYGYTF.

This clone appeared once. V usage is TRBV10-3 and J usage is TRBJ1-1; 7 nucleotides match TRBD1. The CDR3 length is 14 residues. With V trimmed by 7 bases and J by 0 bases, 5 bases remained unmatched. In germline, CDR1 is ENHRY, CDR2 SYGVKD. The CDR3 DNA reads TGTGCCATCAAACAGGGGCCTTTGAACACTGAAGCTTTCTTT. Its translation: CAIKQGPLNTEAFF.

The rearrangement uses TRBV11-1 and TRBJ2-7, with TRBD1 as a possible D gene (5 bases). Trimming cost V 1 base and J 6 bases, with 7 bases left between them. The germline V gene encodes CDR1 SGHAT and CDR2 FQDESV (reference sequence). The CDR3 consists of 12 residues. This chain's CDR3 is CASSLGGGEQYF. The CDR3 nucleotides read TGTGCCAGCAGCTTAGGGGGCGGCGAGCAGTACTTC. Full variable domain (missing parts from reference TRBV11-1 and TRBJ2-7): EAEVAQSPRYKITEKSQAVAFWCDPISGHATLYWYRQILGQGPELLVQFQDESVVDDSQLPKDRFSAERLKGVDSTLKIQPAELGDSAMYLCASSLGGGEQYFGPGTRLTVT.

The chain couples TRBV7-2 to TRBJ2-2; TRBD1 matches at 11 bases. The CDR3 loop spans 19 amino acids. V dropped 1 base and J dropped 4; count of bases not matched to a gene: 11. Germline loops: CDR1 SGHTA, CDR2 FQGNSA. CDR3 in amino acids: CASSLVQRTGGVGTGELFF. The CDR3 DNA reads as TGTGCCAGCAGCTTAGTACAGAGGACAGGGGGCGTCGGCACCGGGGAGCTGTTTTTT.

CDR3 amino acids: CASSGLAGGDTQYF. CDR3 coding DNA: TGTGCCAGCTCGGGACTAGCGGGGGGCGATACGCAGTATTTT. J is TRBJ2-3 and V is TRBV18, with 15 bases fitting TRBD2. V lost 6 bases and J lost 6; bases outside the gene matches: 1. Germline CDR1 and CDR2: KGHSH and LQKENI. There are 14 residues in the CDR3.

The V and J genes are TRBV6-5 and TRBJ2-2; no clear D gene. The CDR3 consists of 12 residues. CDR1 is MNHEY and CDR2 is SVGAGI in the germline V gene. The V end was cut by 6 bases, the J end by 3 bases, with 5 bases between. The CDR3 DNA reads as TGTGCCAGCAGCACATACACCGGGGAGCTGTTTTTT. It encodes CASSTYTGELFF.

The chain recombines TRBV18 with TRBJ1-4; TRBD1 matches 8 bases. This CDR3 is built from 19 residues. V was clipped by 5 bases and J by 0 bases; unmatched bases: 14. Germline CDR1 KGHSH, CDR2 LQKENI. The CDR3 loop is CASSSRQGQAIPTNEKLFF. The CDR3 DNA follows: TGTGCCAGCTCATCCCGGCAGGGACAGGCGATTCCAACTAATGAAAAACTGTTTTTT.

The rearrangement links TRBV30 to TRBJ1-6; D ambiguous. The CDR3 totals 13 residues. In germline, CDR1 is GTSNPN, CDR2 SVGIG (reference sequence). Trimming removed 2 bases at V and 8 bases at J, with 10 bases between. CDR3 nucleotides: TGTGCCTGGAGTTCGAGGTGGGATTCACCCCTCCACTTT. Its translation is CAWSSRWDSPLHF.

This sequence joins TRBV7-2 and TRBJ2-7; 7 bases fit TRBD1. Germline-derived CDR1 and CDR2 are SGHTA and FQGNSA. V shed 5 bases, J shed 3 bases, and the junction held 7 bases outside the gene matches. The CDR3 covers 14 residues. This CDR3 is CASSPSRGRYEQYF. The CDR3 DNA is TGTGCCAGCAGCCCATCGAGGGGGCGCTACGAGCAGTACTTC.

This clone was seen a handful of times. The V gene is TRBV30, the J gene TRBJ2-7; TRBD2 is a possible D gene (7 bases). Germline lookup yields CDR1 GTSNPN and CDR2 SVGIG (reference sequence). The CDR3 length is 14 residues. V was pared by 4 bases and J by 6 bases, with 19 bases between. DNA of the CDR3: TGTGCCTGGACCAGAGGGGGGGCAAATGCCGAGCAGTACTTC. Protein: CAWTRGGANAEQYF.

The chain combines TRBV7-2 with TRBJ2-7; 9 bases are shared with TRBD1. V dropped 5 bases and J dropped 6; count of bases not matched to a gene: 8. Germline CDR1 is SGHTA and CDR2 is FQGNSA. The CDR3 sequence is 14 residues long. This chain's CDR3 is CASSPPGQGGEQYF. The CDR3, as DNA: TGTGCCAGCAGCCCTCCGGGACAGGGAGGCGAGCAGTACTTC.

The chain uses TRBV27 and TRBJ2-2; TRBD2 agrees at 9 bases. The germline CDR1 and CDR2 sequences are MNHEY and SMNVEV (reference sequence). J gave up 5 bases and V 3 bases, and 7 bases lay outside the gene matches. The CDR3 totals 16 residues. The CDR3 spells CASSLGSGGMTGELFF. In DNA, the CDR3 is TGTGCCAGCAGTTTGGGTAGCGGGGGAATGACCGGGGAGCTGTTTTTT.

The CDR3 coding sequence is TGTGCCAGCAGCTTAACAGGGGAGAACACTGAAGCTTTCTTT. It codes for CASSLTGENTEAFF. The chain employs TRBV7-2 and TRBJ1-1; 7 positions agree with TRBD1. CDR3 length equals 14 residues. Trimming at V came to 2 bases and at J to 1 base, leaving 1 base not matched to a gene. Germline V gene lookup returns CDR1 SGHTA and CDR2 FQGNSA.